This T cell receptor beta chain was documented in a study of T cell changes during pregnancy in multiple sclerosis. Trimming stripped 5 bases from V and 2 bases from J, with 12 bases between. CDR1 is SNHLY and CDR2 is FYNNEI in the germline V gene. The CDR3 runs to 14 residues. Produced via immunoSEQ multiplex PCR; TCRdb's table is partial and in-frame only. The sample has fewer than 55,000 clones; approximately 90% are singletons. This sequence originates from a female donor with multiple sclerosis, enrolled in a pregnancy study. The material sequenced was peripheral blood, taken in the first trimester of pregnancy. J is TRBJ2-5 and V is TRBV2; perhaps TRBD1 as D (6 bases). The CDR3 sequence: CASSFVQGQETQYF. CDR3 DNA: TGTGCCAGCAGTTTTGTACAGGGTCAAGAGACCCAGTACTTC.